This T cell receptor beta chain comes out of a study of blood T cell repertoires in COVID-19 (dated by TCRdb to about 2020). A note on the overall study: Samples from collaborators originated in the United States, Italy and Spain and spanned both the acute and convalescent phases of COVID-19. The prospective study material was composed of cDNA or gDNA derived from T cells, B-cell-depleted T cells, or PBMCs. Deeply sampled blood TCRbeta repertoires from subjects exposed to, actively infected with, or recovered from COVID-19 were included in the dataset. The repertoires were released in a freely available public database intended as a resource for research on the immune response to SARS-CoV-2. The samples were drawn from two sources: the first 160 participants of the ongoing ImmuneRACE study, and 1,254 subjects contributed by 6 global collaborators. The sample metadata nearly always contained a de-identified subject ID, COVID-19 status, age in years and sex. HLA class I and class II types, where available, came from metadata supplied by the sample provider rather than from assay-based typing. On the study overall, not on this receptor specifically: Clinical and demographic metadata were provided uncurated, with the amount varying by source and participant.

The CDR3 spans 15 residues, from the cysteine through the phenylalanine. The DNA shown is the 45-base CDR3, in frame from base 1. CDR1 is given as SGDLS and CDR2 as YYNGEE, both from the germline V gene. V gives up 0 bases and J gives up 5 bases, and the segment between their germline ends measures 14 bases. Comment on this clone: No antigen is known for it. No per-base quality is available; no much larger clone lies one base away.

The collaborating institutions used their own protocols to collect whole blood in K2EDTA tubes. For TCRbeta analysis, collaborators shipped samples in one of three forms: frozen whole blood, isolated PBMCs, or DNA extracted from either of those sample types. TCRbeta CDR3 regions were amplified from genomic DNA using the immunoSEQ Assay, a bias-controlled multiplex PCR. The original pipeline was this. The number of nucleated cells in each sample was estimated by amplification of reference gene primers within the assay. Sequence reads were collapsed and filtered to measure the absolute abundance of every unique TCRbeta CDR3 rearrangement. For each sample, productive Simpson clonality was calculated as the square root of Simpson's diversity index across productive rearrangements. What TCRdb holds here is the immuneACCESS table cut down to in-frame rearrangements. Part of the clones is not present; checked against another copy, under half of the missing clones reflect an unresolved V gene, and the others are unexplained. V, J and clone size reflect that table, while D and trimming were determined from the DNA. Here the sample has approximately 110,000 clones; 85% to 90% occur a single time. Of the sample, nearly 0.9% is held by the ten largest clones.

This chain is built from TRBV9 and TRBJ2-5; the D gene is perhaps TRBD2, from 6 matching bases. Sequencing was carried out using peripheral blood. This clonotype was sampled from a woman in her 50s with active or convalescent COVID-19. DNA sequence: TGTGCCAGCAGCGTAGGTACGGGAGCGATGGAGACCCAGTACTTC. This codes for CASSVGTGAMETQYF.